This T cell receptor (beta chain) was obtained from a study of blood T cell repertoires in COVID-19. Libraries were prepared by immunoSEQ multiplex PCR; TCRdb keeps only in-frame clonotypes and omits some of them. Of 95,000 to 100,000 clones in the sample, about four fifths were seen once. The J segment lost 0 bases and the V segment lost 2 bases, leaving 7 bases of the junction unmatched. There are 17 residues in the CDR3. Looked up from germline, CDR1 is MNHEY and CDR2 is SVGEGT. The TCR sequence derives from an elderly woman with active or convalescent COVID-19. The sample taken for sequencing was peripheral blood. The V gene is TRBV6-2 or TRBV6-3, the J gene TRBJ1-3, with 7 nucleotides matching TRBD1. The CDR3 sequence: CASSYSPGQNSGNTIYF. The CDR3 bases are TGTGCCAGCAGTTACAGCCCGGGACAGAACTCTGGAAACACCATATATTTT.